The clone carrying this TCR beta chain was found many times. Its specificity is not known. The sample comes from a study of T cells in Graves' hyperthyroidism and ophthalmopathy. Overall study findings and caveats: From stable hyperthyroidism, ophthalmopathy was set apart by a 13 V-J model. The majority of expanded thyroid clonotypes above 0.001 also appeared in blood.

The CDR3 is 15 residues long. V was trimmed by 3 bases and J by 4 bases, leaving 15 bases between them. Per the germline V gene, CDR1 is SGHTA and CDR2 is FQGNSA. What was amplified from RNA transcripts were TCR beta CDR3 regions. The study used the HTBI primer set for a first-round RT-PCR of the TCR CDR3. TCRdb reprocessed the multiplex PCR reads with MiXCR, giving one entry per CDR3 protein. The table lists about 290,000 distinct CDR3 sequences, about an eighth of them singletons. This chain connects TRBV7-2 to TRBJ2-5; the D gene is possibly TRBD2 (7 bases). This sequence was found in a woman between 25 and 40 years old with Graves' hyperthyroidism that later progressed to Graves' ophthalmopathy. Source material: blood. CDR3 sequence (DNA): TGTGCCAGCAGCTTTAGGCGGGAGACAGGAGAGACCCAGTACTTC. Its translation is CASSFRRETGETQYF.